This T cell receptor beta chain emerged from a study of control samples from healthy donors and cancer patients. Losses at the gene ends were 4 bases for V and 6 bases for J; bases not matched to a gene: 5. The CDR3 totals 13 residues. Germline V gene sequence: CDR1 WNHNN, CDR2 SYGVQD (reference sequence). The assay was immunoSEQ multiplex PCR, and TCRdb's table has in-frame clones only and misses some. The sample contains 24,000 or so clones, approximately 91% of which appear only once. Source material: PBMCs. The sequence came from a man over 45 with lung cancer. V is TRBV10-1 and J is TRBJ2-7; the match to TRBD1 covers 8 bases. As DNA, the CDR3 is TGCGCCAGCAGTGTTTTACAGGGGGGCGAGCAGTACTTC. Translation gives CASSVLQGGEQYF.